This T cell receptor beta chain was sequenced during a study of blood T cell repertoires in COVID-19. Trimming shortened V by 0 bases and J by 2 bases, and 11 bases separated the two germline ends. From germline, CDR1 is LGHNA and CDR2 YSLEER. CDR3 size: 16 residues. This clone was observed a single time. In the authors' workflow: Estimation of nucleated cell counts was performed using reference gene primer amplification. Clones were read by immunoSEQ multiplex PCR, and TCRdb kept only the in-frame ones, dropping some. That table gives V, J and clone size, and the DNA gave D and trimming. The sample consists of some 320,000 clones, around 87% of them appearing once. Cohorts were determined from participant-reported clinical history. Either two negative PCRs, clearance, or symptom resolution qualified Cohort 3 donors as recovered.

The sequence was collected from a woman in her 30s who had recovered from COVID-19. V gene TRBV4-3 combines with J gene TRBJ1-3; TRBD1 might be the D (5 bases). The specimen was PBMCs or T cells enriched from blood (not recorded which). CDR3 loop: CASSQDQAGTGNTIYF. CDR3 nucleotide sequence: TGCGCCAGCAGCCAAGATCAGGCAGGGACTGGAAACACCATATATTTT.